The 22 T cell receptor beta chains listed next were all sequenced from one sample in a study of blood T cell repertoires in COVID-19. Using immunoSEQ multiplex PCR, the repertoire was profiled, and TCRdb retains in-frame clones only, with some absent. Of around 280,000 clones listed, 70% to 90% are singletons. What was sequenced was PBMCs or T cells enriched from blood (not recorded which). The receptors were sampled from a woman aged 40 to 50 who had recovered from COVID-19.

This clone was seen a few times. This chain connects TRBV27 to TRBJ2-7; TRBD1 is a possible D gene (6 bases). This CDR3 is built from 16 residues. The germline V gene encodes CDR1 MNHEY and CDR2 SMNVEV (reference sequence). The V end lost 5 bases, the J end lost 6 bases, and 23 bases lay between the germline ends. The CDR3 DNA reads TGTGCCAGCAGTCCGAAACCCCCGGGACAACTGAGCGAGCAGTACTTC. It yields the protein CASSPKPPGQLSEQYF.

The chain recombines TRBV29-1 with TRBJ2-1; D is perhaps TRBD2 (8 bases). The CDR3 contains 16 residues. Germline V CDR1 and CDR2: SQVTM, ANQGSEA. The germline V and J ends were trimmed by 7 bases and 2 bases, with 21 bases remaining between them. CDR3: CSGDPGGGRPYNEQFF. Written as DNA, the CDR3 is TGCAGCGGAGACCCGGGAGGGGGCAGGCCCTACAATGAGCAGTTCTTC.

This chain joins TRBV2 and TRBJ1-6; a weak D match, TRBD1 (5 bases). The germline CDR1 and CDR2 sequences are SNHLY and FYNNEI. V was cut by 4 bases and J by 4 bases, with 8 bases left in between. CDR3 size: 14 residues. CDR3 amino acids: CASSGGRYNSPLHF. The CDR3 nucleotides read TGTGCCAGCAGTGGGGGCAGATATAATTCACCCCTCCACTTT.

This rearrangement joins TRBV9 to TRBJ2-1; TRBD2 matches at 12 bases. The CDR3 contains 15 residues. CDR1 is SGDLS, CDR2 YYNGEE, per germline. The V gene end was trimmed by 4 bases and the J gene end by 6 bases; junction bases not matched to a gene: 5. The CDR3 protein is CASSTTSGSFNEQFF. The CDR3 DNA reads as TGTGCCAGCAGCACGACTAGCGGGAGTTTCAATGAGCAGTTCTTC.

The chain carries TRBV2 and TRBJ1-4, with 7 positions matching TRBD1. V shed 8 bases, J shed 8 bases, and the junction held 11 bases outside the gene matches. Looked up from germline, CDR1 is SNHLY and CDR2 is FYNNEI. This CDR3 comprises 14 residues. DNA of the CDR3: TGTGCCAGCGAACTCGGACAGGCGAAGGAAAAACTGTTTTTT. This gives the protein CASELGQAKEKLFF.

This rearrangement joins TRBV18 to TRBJ1-1; D unresolved. The germline gives CDR1 KGHSH, CDR2 LQKENI. The CDR3 has 16 residues. V was trimmed by 0 bases and J by 2 bases, leaving 13 bases between them. The CDR3: CASSPPPNSINTEAFF. CDR3 DNA sequence: TGTGCCAGCTCACCACCACCTAACAGCATCAACACTGAAGCTTTCTTT.

This clone was recorded only once. This chain joins TRBV30 and TRBJ1-5; D is ambiguous. The CDR3 consists of 14 residues. Germline V gene sequence: CDR1 GTSNPN, CDR2 SVGIG (reference sequence). Trimming removed 4 bases at V and 7 bases at J, with 17 bases between. This chain's CDR3 is CAWTLVEEHQPQHF. CDR3 bases: TGTGCCTGGACCTTGGTGGAGGAGCACCAGCCCCAGCATTTT.

The rearrangement uses TRBV27 and TRBJ2-7, with TRBD2 as a possible D gene (7 bases). The V end lost 3 bases, the J end lost 0 bases, and 18 bases lay between the germline ends. The CDR3 runs to 17 residues. Germline V gene lookup returns CDR1 MNHEY and CDR2 SMNVEV (reference sequence). The CDR3 loop reads CASSFQGLLANSYEQYF. CDR3 nucleotide sequence: TGTGCCAGCAGTTTTCAGGGGCTACTAGCGAACTCCTACGAGCAGTACTTC.

This clone has just a few counts. J is TRBJ2-1 and V is TRBV11-2, with a possible D match to TRBD1 (5 bases). V gave up 5 bases and J gave up 0 bases, with 23 bases separating them. The CDR3 runs 19 residues. CDR1 SGHAT and CDR2 FQNNGV come from the germline V gene. The CDR3 reads CASSPRRGQMGSSYNEQFF. Here the CDR3 DNA reads TGTGCCAGCAGCCCAAGAAGGGGCCAAATGGGAAGCTCCTACAATGAGCAGTTCTTC.

J is TRBJ1-2 and V is TRBV10-3; maybe TRBD1 (6 bases). CDR3 length: 12 amino acids. CDR1 is ENHRY, CDR2 SYGVKD, per germline. V was trimmed by 8 bases and J by 7 bases, leaving 14 bases between them. DNA of the CDR3: TGTGCCATCCAAGAGGGGGGGACTGGCTACACCTTC. It specifies CAIQEGGTGYTF.

The gene calls are TRBV7-2 and TRBJ2-2; D is perhaps TRBD2 (5 bases). Looked up from germline, CDR1 is SGHTA and CDR2 is FQGNSA. The CDR3 runs to 18 residues. V was cut by 2 bases and J by 3 bases, with 19 bases left in between. CDR3 DNA: TGTGCCAGCAGCTTAATTTGGCCCACGGGGTTTGACACCGGGGAGCTGTTTTTT. This gives the protein CASSLIWPTGFDTGELFF. Variable domain in full (rest from reference TRBV7-2 and TRBJ2-2): GAGVSQSPSNKVTEKGKDVELRCDPISGHTALYWYRQSLGQGLEFLIYFQGNSAPDKSGLPSDRFSAERTGGSVSTLTIQRTQQEDSAVYLCASSLIWPTGFDTGELFFGEGSRLTVL.

This clone is a singleton in its sample. The chain uses TRBV11-2 and TRBJ2-7; 7 bases map to TRBD2. Germline CDR1 SGHAT, CDR2 FQNNGV. This CDR3 comprises 14 residues. V lost 3 bases, J lost 5 bases, and 7 bases stayed unmatched. Written as DNA, the CDR3 is TGTGCCAGCAGCTTTTCCCCCGCGGGGGACGAGCAGTACTTC. Its protein is CASSFSPAGDEQYF.

The V gene is TRBV4-1, the J gene TRBJ1-4; perhaps TRBD1 as D (6 bases). V lost 4 bases and J lost 0, with 12 bases in between. The V gene's germline CDR1 is MGHRA and CDR2 YSYEKL. CDR3 length: 16 residues. Here the CDR3 DNA reads TGCGCCAGCAGCCTAGCCAGGGGCGCAACTAATGAAAAACTGTTTTTT. Translation gives CASSLARGATNEKLFF.

The V and J genes are TRBV4-2 and TRBJ1-6; maybe TRBD1 (6 bases). The CDR3 contains 16 residues. Between the trimmed V and J ends, which lost 0 bases and 6 bases, there was a span of 12 bases. Germline V CDR1 and CDR2: LGHNA, YNFKEQ. The CDR3 DNA reads as TGTGCCAGCAGCCAAGAAGGCGGACAGTCTAATTCACCCCTCCACTTT. Protein sequence: CASSQEGGQSNSPLHF.

CDR3 in DNA: TGTGCCAGCTTGGAAGACTACTCCTACGAGCAGTACTTC. This gives the protein CASLEDYSYEQYF. The gene calls are TRBV7-2 and TRBJ2-7, with TRBD2 as a possible D gene (5 bases). CDR1 and CDR2 (germline): SGHTA, FQGNSA. CDR3 length: 13 residues. V was clipped by 8 bases and J by 0 bases, with 11 bases between them.

The V and J genes are TRBV11-2 and TRBJ2-7, with 8 bases aligning to TRBD1. Germline loops: CDR1 SGHAT, CDR2 FQNNGV. There are 15 residues in the CDR3. The J segment lost 2 bases and the V segment lost 7 bases, leaving 10 bases of the junction unmatched. The CDR3 loop reads CASTPSWTGTYEQYF. Here the CDR3 DNA reads TGTGCCAGCACACCCAGTTGGACAGGGACCTACGAGCAGTACTTC.

This rearrangement joins TRBV9 to TRBJ1-2; D not resolved. With 0 bases removed from V and 7 bases from J, the gap between germline ends came to 10 bases. This CDR3 comprises 13 residues. CDR1 is SGDLS and CDR2 is YYNGEE in the germline V gene. CDR3 loop: CASSVATGGGYTF. The DNA of the CDR3 is TGTGCCAGCAGCGTAGCTACGGGAGGTGGCTACACCTTC.

For this clone: Other DNA sequences in this specimen translate into the identical CDR3. The V and J genes are TRBV28 and TRBJ2-7; D is possibly TRBD2 (6 bases). The CDR3 extends over 12 amino acids. The germline gives CDR1 MDHEN, CDR2 SYDVKM. V lost 2 bases and J lost 4, with 6 bases in between. CDR3 DNA sequence: TGTGCCAGCAGTTTAGGGGGGTACGAGCAGTACTTC. Protein sequence: CASSLGGYEQYF.

This chain connects TRBV5-1 to TRBJ1-2, with D unresolved. There are 15 residues in the CDR3. Germline V CDR1 and CDR2: SGHRS, YFSETQ. V lost 4 bases and J 2 bases, leaving 15 bases between the germline ends. The DNA for the CDR3 is TGCGCCAGCAGCCCCGACTACACAGAGAACTATGGCTACACCTTC. Its translation is CASSPDYTENYGYTF.

The chain carries TRBV7-2 and TRBJ2-5; D may be TRBD2 (5 bases). In germline, CDR1 is SGHTA, CDR2 FQGNSA. The CDR3 loop spans 16 amino acids. Between the trimmed V and J ends, which lost 0 bases and 5 bases, there was a span of 16 bases. CDR3 protein: CASSLAGAFLRETQYF. CDR3 in DNA: TGTGCCAGCAGCTTAGCGGGAGCGTTCTTGCGTGAGACCCAGTACTTC.

The rearrangement uses TRBV7-9 and TRBJ1-2, with 7 bases aligning to TRBD1. The V gene end was trimmed by 5 bases and the J gene end by 2 bases; junction bases not matched to a gene: 14. Looked up from germline, CDR1 is SEHNR and CDR2 is FQNEAQ (reference sequence). The CDR3 sequence is 17 residues long. CDR3 residues: CASSPPRGQTINYGYTF. The CDR3 DNA sequence: TGTGCCAGCAGCCCACCCCGGGGACAGACAATCAACTATGGCTACACCTTC.

The CDR3, as DNA: TGCGCCAGCAGCTTGGGGGCAGCCCAATACGAGCAGTACTTC. It specifies CASSLGAAQYEQYF. V and J are TRBV5-1 and TRBJ2-7, with D hard to call. This CDR3 spans 14 amino acids. In germline, CDR1 is SGHRS, CDR2 YFSETQ. V was pared by 0 bases and J by 4 bases, with 11 bases between.